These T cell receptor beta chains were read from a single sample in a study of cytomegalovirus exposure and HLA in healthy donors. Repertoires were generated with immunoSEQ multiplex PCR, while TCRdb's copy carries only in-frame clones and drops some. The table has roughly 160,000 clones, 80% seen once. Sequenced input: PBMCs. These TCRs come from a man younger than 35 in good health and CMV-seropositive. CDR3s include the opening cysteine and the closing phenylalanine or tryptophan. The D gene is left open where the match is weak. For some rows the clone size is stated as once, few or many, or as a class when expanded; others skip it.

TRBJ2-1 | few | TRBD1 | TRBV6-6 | TGTGCCAGCAGTTACTTCGGGGACAGGGTCTACAATGAGCAGTTCTTC | CASSYFGDRVYNEQFF
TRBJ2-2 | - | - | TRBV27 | TGTGCCAGCAGTCGAAGGGGCACCGGGGAGCTGTTTTTT | CASSRRGTGELFF
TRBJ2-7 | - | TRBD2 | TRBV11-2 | TGTGCCAGCAGCTTAGGCCTAGCGGATATCTACGAGCAGTACTTC | CASSLGLADIYEQYF
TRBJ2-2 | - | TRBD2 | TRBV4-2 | TGTGCCAGCAGCCAGAGCGGGGGGGCCACGAACACCGGGGAGCTGTTTTTT | CASSQSGGATNTGELFF
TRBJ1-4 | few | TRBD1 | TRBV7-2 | TGTGCCAGCAGCTTAGTGGGTACTGCTTCCGGGACAGGTGAAAAACTGTTTTTT | CASSLVGTASGTGEKLFF
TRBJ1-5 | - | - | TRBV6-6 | TGTGCCAGCAGTTATCTCCAGAGCAATCAGCCCCAGCATTTT | CASSYLQSNQPQHF
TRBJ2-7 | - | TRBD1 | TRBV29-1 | TGCAGCGGCGCAAAGACAGGGAACGAGCAGTACTTC | CSGAKTGNEQYF
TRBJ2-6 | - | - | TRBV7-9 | TGTGCCAGCAGCCCACACTCTGGGGCCAACGTCCTGACTTTC | CASSPHSGANVLTF
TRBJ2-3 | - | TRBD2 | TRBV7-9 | TGTTCCTTGGGAGGGACAGATACGCAGTATTTT | CSLGGTDTQYF
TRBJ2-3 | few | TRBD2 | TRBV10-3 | TGTGCCATCAGTGAAGGCGGGGGGTCCACAGATACGCAGTATTTT | CAISEGGGSTDTQYF
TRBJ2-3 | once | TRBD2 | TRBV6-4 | TGTGCCAGCAGTGAAGGTCCTAGCGGGGGCACAGATACGCAGTATTTT | CASSEGPSGGTDTQYF
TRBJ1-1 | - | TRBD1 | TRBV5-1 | TGCGCCAGCAGCCCTAGGACAGGGGGCCTGAACACTGAAGCTTTCTTT | CASSPRTGGLNTEAFF
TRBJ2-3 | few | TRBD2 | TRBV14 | TGTGCCAGCAGCCAAGGAAGCGGGGGTTTTGCAGATACGCAGTATTTT | CASSQGSGGFADTQYF
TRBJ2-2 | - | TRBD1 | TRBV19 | TGTGCCAGTAAACCGGGACAGGGGAACACCGGGGAGCTGTTTTTT | CASKPGQGNTGELFF
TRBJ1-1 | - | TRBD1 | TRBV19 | TGTGCCAGTAGTATCTTCGGGACAGGGCGAACTGAAGCTTTCTTT | CASSIFGTGRTEAFF
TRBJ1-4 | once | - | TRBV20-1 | TGCAGTGGGAGTGTTAATGAAAAACTGTTTTTT | CSGSVNEKLFF
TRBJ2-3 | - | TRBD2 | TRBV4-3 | TGCGCCAGCAGCCAAGATATGCGAGCGGGGGGGCTGGCAGATACGCAGTATTTT | CASSQDMRAGGLADTQYF
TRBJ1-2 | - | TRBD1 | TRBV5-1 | TGCGCCAGCAGCCCAGGACAGGGACTAAACCTACACTATGGCTACACCTTC | CASSPGQGLNLHYGYTF
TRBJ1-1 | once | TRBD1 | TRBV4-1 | TGCGCCAGCAGCCAGGGACAGGGCCCCATGAACACTGAAGCTTTCTTT | CASSQGQGPMNTEAFF
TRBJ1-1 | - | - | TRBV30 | TGTGCCTGGAGTGTAGGAGGGTTAGCTTTCTTT | CAWSVGGLAFF
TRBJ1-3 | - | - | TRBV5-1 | TGCGCCAGCAGCTTGGATCAGGGCTCCTCTGGAAACACCATATATTTT | CASSLDQGSSGNTIYF
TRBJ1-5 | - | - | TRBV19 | TGTGCCAGTAGTATTCGAAGACAGGTGATTGGGACCAATCAGCCCCAGCATTTT | CASSIRRQVIGTNQPQHF
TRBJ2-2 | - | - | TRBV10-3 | TGTGCCATCAGTGAGCTAGACGGGGAGCTGTTTTTT | CAISELDGELFF
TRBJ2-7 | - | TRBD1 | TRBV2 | TGTGCCAGCAGCGCCACTTCTGTGGGGACAGGGTCCTACGAGCAGTACTTC | CASSATSVGTGSYEQYF